What follows describes a single TCR beta chain. Measured with immunoSEQ multiplex PCR; TCRdb has only the in-frame clones, and not every one. The sample has 200,000 or so clones, approximately 87% seen once; the top ten hold 2.2%. The sample originates from a study of blood T cell repertoires in COVID-19. V dropped 3 bases and J dropped 4 bases, with 9 bases sitting between them. Germline V lookup: CDR1 MGHRA, CDR2 YSYEKL. CDR3 size: 14 residues. The sequence was obtained from a woman aged 45-59 years with acute or convalescent COVID-19. The chain links TRBV4-1 to TRBJ2-2; TRBD1 might be the D (5 bases). Specimen: peripheral blood. CDR3 DNA: TGCGCCAGCAGCCACAGGGTTGGCACCGGGGAGCTGTTTTTT. Translation gives CASSHRVGTGELFF.